This TCR beta chain was identified in a study of T cell repertoires in cytomegalovirus infection. Study-wide background: In public TCR beta signatures, there were indications of both CMV infection and matching HLA type. Overall study results and limits: The ex vivo response was dominated by HLA-C-restricted CMV-specific TCR beta clonotypes.

Note on this clonotype: Its antigen is not identified.

MiXCR, applied by TCRdb to the reads, yields one record per CDR3 protein. Among roughly 200,000 distinct CDR3 sequences, 17% were seen once, and the ten largest hold 20% to 25%. CDR1 and CDR2 (germline): MGHRA, YSYEKL. The V and J ends lost 6 bases and 3 bases respectively, with 21 bases between them. The CDR3 consists of 17 residues. The genes are TRBV4-1 and TRBJ2-1; D perhaps matches TRBD2 (6 bases). This TCR derives from a human donor in good health (CMV status not recorded). Some clones in this sample may be carry-over from other donors' samples. Sequencing input: CD8+ T cells from PBMCs. The CDR3 loop reads CASSLAGGVTLYNEQFF. The CDR3 DNA follows: TGCGCCAGCAGTTTAGCCGGCGGGGTCACTCTCTACAATGAGCAGTTCTTC.